A single sample gave rise to the 13 T cell receptor beta chains below, sequenced in a study of blood T cell repertoires in COVID-19 (TCRdb year 2020). Libraries were made using the immunoSEQ multiplex PCR assay. Here the immuneACCESS table is served through TCRdb, limited to in-frame sequences with V and J called. Missing clones are a known gap in these copies; in checked studies unresolved V genes cover under half, and the rest lacks a known reason. The sample contains approximately 90,000 clones, more than 75% of them found a single time. The leading ten clones occupy about a sixth of the sample. The material sequenced was peripheral blood. These receptors were taken from a human donor in a cohort sampled during active COVID-19.

This clone was found once. This chain connects TRBV12-3 or TRBV12-4 to TRBJ1-2, with D perhaps matching TRBD1 (5 bases). The CDR3 is 12 residues long. The V end lost 6 bases, the J end lost 3 bases, and 8 bases lay between the germline ends. CDR3 DNA: TGTGCCAGCAGCCAGGGTTACTATGGCTACACCTTC. It is translated as CASSQGYYGYTF.

The chain is built from TRBV19 and TRBJ1-5; 7 nucleotides line up with TRBD1. The CDR3 consists of 15 residues. The germline CDR1 and CDR2 sequences are LNHDA and SQIVND (reference sequence). V lost 1 base to trimming and J lost 2 bases; unmatched junction nucleotides: 2. The CDR3 sequence: CASSIGGQGNQPQHF. DNA of the CDR3: TGTGCCAGTAGTATAGGTGGACAGGGCAATCAGCCCCAGCATTTT. Full variable domain (remainder filled in from reference TRBV19 and TRBJ1-5): DGGITQSPKYLFRKEGQNVTLSCEQNLNHDAMYWYRQDPGQGLRLIYYSQIVNDFQKGDIAEGYSVSREKKESFPLTVTSAQKNPTAFYLCASSIGGQGNQPQHFGDGTRLSIL.

The chain has TRBV11-3 and TRBJ2-4, with D maybe TRBD1 (5 bases). CDR1 is SGHNT, CDR2 YENEEA, per germline. V was pared by 1 base and J by 5 bases, with 18 bases between. The CDR3 covers 17 residues. CDR3 sequence (DNA): TGTGCCAGCAGCTTAGGTGTAGGGGCCGGTCAGGAAAACATTCAGTACTTC. Translated, it gives CASSLGVGAGQENIQYF.

The chain joins TRBV15 to TRBJ1-3, with D tentatively TRBD1 (5 bases). V lost 1 base and J 0 bases, leaving 10 bases between the germline ends. CDR1 and CDR2 (germline): LNHNV, YYDKDF (reference sequence). CDR3 length: 16 amino acids. The CDR3 loop is CATSRAGAHSGNTIYF. The CDR3 nucleotides read TGTGCCACCAGCAGAGCTGGGGCCCACTCTGGAAACACCATATATTTT.

The rearrangement joins TRBV7-9 to TRBJ1-6; D remains unclear. V was shortened by 5 bases and J by 8 bases, with 10 bases between the two germline ends. The CDR3 is 13 residues long. In germline, CDR1 is SEHNR, CDR2 FQNEAQ (reference sequence). The CDR3 nucleotides read TGTGCCAGCAGCCCGACACGAGATTCACCCCTCCACTTT. This gives the protein CASSPTRDSPLHF. Drawing the rest from reference TRBV7-9 and TRBJ1-6, the complete variable domain is DTGVSQNPRHKITKRGQNVTFRCDPISEHNRLYWYRQTLGQGPEFLTYFQNEAQLEKSRLLSDRFSAERPKGSFSTLEIQRTEQGDSAMYLCASSPTRDSPLHFGNGTRLTVT.

The rearrangement joins TRBV11-2 to TRBJ2-7; 11 bases fit TRBD1. V lost 7 bases, J lost 4 bases, and 12 bases stayed unmatched. The V gene's germline CDR1 is SGHAT and CDR2 FQNNGV. The CDR3 spans 16 residues. The CDR3 loop is CASTIQRTGGIYEQYF. The CDR3 region has the DNA TGTGCCAGCACCATACAGCGGACAGGGGGCATTTACGAGCAGTACTTC.

V usage is TRBV15 and J usage is TRBJ1-2; D uncertain. The CDR3 runs to 13 residues. CDR1 and CDR2 (germline): LNHNV, YYDKDF (reference sequence). V was trimmed by 0 bases and J by 5 bases, leaving 7 bases between them. The CDR3 coding sequence is TGTGCCACCAGCAGAGATACGACATATGGCTACACCTTC. It codes for CATSRDTTYGYTF.

This clone turned up a few times. The V gene is TRBV19, the J gene TRBJ1-5; no reliable D call. The V and J ends lost 6 bases and 3 bases respectively, with 6 bases between them. The CDR3 has 12 amino acids. The germline V gene has CDR1 LNHDA and CDR2 SQIVND (reference sequence). CDR3 region: CASRRFNQPQHF. The CDR3 DNA reads as TGTGCCAGTAGGAGATTCAATCAGCCCCAGCATTTT. The complete variable domain, with remaining parts taken from reference TRBV19 and TRBJ1-5, reads DGGITQSPKYLFRKEGQNVTLSCEQNLNHDAMYWYRQDPGQGLRLIYYSQIVNDFQKGDIAEGYSVSREKKESFPLTVTSAQKNPTAFYLCASRRFNQPQHFGDGTRLSIL.

The V gene is TRBV3-1 (or the pseudogene TRBV3-2), the J gene TRBJ1-2; the D is unclear. CDR1 LGHDT and CDR2 YNNKEL come from the germline V gene (reference sequence). V lost 4 bases and J 7 bases, leaving 22 bases between the germline ends. CDR3 size: 16 residues. CDR3 loop: CASSPSGWEGGSGYTF. In DNA form, the CDR3 reads TGTGCCAGCAGCCCCTCGGGATGGGAGGGTGGAAGTGGCTACACCTTC.

The DNA of the CDR3 is TGTGCCAGCAGCTTAGGAGGGGGGGACTACAATGAGCAGTTCTTC. It translates to CASSLGGGDYNEQFF. The chain recombines TRBV11-2 with TRBJ2-1; the D gene is possibly TRBD2 (7 bases). The CDR3 runs to 15 residues. The V end lost 1 base, the J end lost 3 bases, and 10 bases lay between the germline ends. Germline V gene sequence: CDR1 SGHAT, CDR2 FQNNGV.

The V call is TRBV4-1, the J call TRBJ2-1; D might be TRBD2 (6 bases). The CDR3 loop spans 15 amino acids. Trimming removed 0 bases from V and 9 bases from J, with 15 bases in between. Germline-derived CDR1 and CDR2 are MGHRA and YSYEKL. CDR3 in DNA: TGCGCCAGCAGCCAAGACCCTAGCGTAGTAGTTGAGCAGTTCTTC. Protein: CASSQDPSVVVEQFF.

This clone was recorded only once. The V and J genes are TRBV3-1 (or the pseudogene TRBV3-2) and TRBJ1-2, with no clear D. This CDR3 is built from 12 residues. The germline V and J ends were trimmed by 3 bases and 8 bases, with 10 bases remaining between them. Germline CDR1 LGHDT, CDR2 YNNKEL (reference sequence). CDR3 loop: CASSQPGGGYTF. The DNA of the CDR3 is TGTGCCAGCAGCCAGCCGGGTGGGGGCTACACCTTC.

This chain joins TRBV19 and TRBJ1-3; 7 nucleotides agree with TRBD1. The J segment lost 3 bases and the V segment lost 9 bases, leaving 2 bases of the junction unmatched. The CDR3 loop spans 12 amino acids. Germline CDR1 LNHDA, CDR2 SQIVND (reference sequence). The CDR3 is CASRQGGNTIYF. DNA for the CDR3: TGTGCCAGCAGACAGGGTGGAAACACCATATATTTT.